This TCR beta chain was identified during a study of blood T cell repertoires in COVID-19. Study at large: Material from acute and convalescent COVID-19 was sourced from the United States, Italy and Spain. PBMCs, B-cell-depleted T cells, or T cells provided the cDNA or gDNA that made up the material.

Per germline, CDR1 MNHEY and CDR2 SVGEGT. The CDR3 runs to 17 residues. Losses at the gene ends were 6 bases for V and 0 bases for J; bases not matched to a gene: 8. In the study's own analysis: The assay estimated nucleated cells by amplifying reference gene primers. Profiled with immunoSEQ multiplex PCR; TCRdb holds only in-frame clones, not every one. V and J calls and clone size are copied from that table; D and trimming were computed from the DNA. The repertoire has approximately 140,000 clones, 80% of them found once; the top ten carry roughly 13%. This clone was detected many times. This chain connects TRBV6-2 or TRBV6-3 to TRBJ1-5, with 10 bases fitting TRBD1. The sample was peripheral blood. This TCR was sampled from a man between 60 and 70 years old with active or convalescent COVID-19. The CDR3 DNA follows: TGTGCCAGCAGCCCGGACAGGGGGGACTATAGCAATCAGCCCCAGCATTTT. This encodes CASSPDRGDYSNQPQHF.